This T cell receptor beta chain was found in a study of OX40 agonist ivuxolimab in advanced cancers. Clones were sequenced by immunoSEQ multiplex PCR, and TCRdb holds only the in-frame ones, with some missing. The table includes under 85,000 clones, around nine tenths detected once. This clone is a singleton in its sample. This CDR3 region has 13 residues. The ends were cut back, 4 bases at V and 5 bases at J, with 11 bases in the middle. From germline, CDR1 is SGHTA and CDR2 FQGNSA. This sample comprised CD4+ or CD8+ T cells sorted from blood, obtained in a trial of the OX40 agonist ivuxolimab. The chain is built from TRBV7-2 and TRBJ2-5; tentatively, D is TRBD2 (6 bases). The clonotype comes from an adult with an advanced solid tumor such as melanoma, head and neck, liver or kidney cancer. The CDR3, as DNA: TGTGCCAGCAGCTGGAGCGGAGGGGAGACCCAGTACTTC. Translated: CASSWSGGETQYF. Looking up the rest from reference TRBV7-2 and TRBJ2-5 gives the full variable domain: GAGVSQSPSNKVTEKGKDVELRCDPISGHTALYWYRQSLGQGLEFLIYFQGNSAPDKSGLPSDRFSAERTGGSVSTLTIQRTQQEDSAVYLCASSWSGGETQYFGPGTRLLVL.